This T cell receptor beta chain is drawn from a study of OX40 agonist ivuxolimab in advanced cancers. Comment on this clone: Compared with germline, one end of the junction differs, possibly owing to a read error.

The repertoire was sequenced with immunoSEQ multiplex PCR; TCRdb's copy has only in-frame clones and lacks some. The sample includes some 59,000 clones, around 84% of them seen just once. This sample comprised CD4+ or CD8+ T cells sorted from blood, obtained in a trial of the OX40 agonist ivuxolimab. The clonotype was recovered from an adult with an advanced solid tumor such as melanoma, head and neck, liver or kidney cancer.

The CDR3: CASRRANSEAFF. The DNA for the CDR3 is TGTGCCAGCCGTCGAGCCAACAGTGAAGCTTTCTTT. The V call is TRBV28, the J call TRBJ1-1, with no clear D. CDR1 and CDR2 from the germline V gene are MDHEN and SYDVKM. This CDR3 has 12 residues.